These 7 T cell receptor beta chains were all obtained from the same sample, sequenced in a study of OX40 agonist ivuxolimab in advanced cancers. Assay used: immunoSEQ multiplex PCR; TCRdb lists only in-frame clones, some missing. The table records about 74,000 clones, roughly four fifths of them present only once. Sequenced here: CD4+ or CD8+ T cells sorted from blood, sampled in a trial of the OX40 agonist ivuxolimab. Receptors originate from an adult with an advanced solid tumor such as melanoma, head and neck, liver or kidney cancer.

J is TRBJ1-3 and V is TRBV9; weak D call: TRBD1 (5 bases). The CDR3 has 15 amino acids. V was clipped by 5 bases and J by 2 bases, with 14 bases between them. CDR1 SGDLS and CDR2 YYNGEE come from the germline V gene. CDR3 DNA: TGTGCCAGCAGTCCCCACCGGGACGCTGGAAACACCATATATTTT. This translates into CASSPHRDAGNTIYF.

This chain uses TRBV5-1 with TRBJ2-5; 9 positions agree with TRBD1. Germline assignment: CDR1 SGHRS and CDR2 YFSETQ. The CDR3 extends over 15 amino acids. V shed 0 bases, J shed 5 bases, and the junction held 5 bases outside the gene matches. For the CDR3, the DNA is TGCGCCAGCAGCTTGGGGGGACAGGGATACGAGACCCAGTACTTC. Translation gives CASSLGGQGYETQYF.

A few counts support this clone. The chain has TRBV5-5 and TRBJ1-6; D is unclear. The V end was cut by 1 base, the J end by 8 bases, with 13 bases between. Germline assignment: CDR1 SGHKS and CDR2 YYEKEE (reference sequence). The CDR3 contains 15 residues. CDR3 protein: CASSLYRGEYSPLHF. Here the CDR3 DNA reads TGTGCCAGCAGCTTGTATCGAGGCGAATATTCACCCCTCCACTTT.

This chain connects TRBV9 to TRBJ2-1, with 11 bases aligning to TRBD2. V shed 0 bases and J 7 bases; nucleotides not matched to a gene: 9. The CDR3 length is 17 residues. Germline CDR1 reads SGDLS; CDR2 reads YYNGEE. CDR3 nucleotides: TGTGCCAGCAGCGTAGAGTTAGTAGCGGGAGGGGGTAATGAGCAGTTCTTC. It encodes CASSVELVAGGGNEQFF.

J is TRBJ1-3 and V is TRBV7-9; no firm D call. CDR1 is SEHNR and CDR2 is FQNEAQ in the germline V gene (reference sequence). V was shortened by 4 bases and J by 0 bases, with 10 bases between the two germline ends. The length of the CDR3 is 15 residues. The CDR3 loop reads CASSSTSRSGNTIYF. Written as DNA, the CDR3 is TGTGCCAGCAGCTCCACAAGCCGCTCTGGAAACACCATATATTTT.

This chain links TRBV28 with TRBJ2-7; either TRBD1 or TRBD2 may fit D (5 bases each). Germline values: CDR1 MDHEN, CDR2 SYDVKM. This CDR3 has 15 residues. V was cut by 6 bases and J by 10 bases, with 25 bases left in between. The DNA of the CDR3 is TGTGCCAGCAGAAATCCGGGATCCAGGTGGGGCGATCAGTACTTC. Its translation: CASRNPGSRWGDQYF.

Only a few counts were recorded for this clone. This chain uses TRBV7-2 with TRBJ2-7; TRBD2 aligns across 7 bases. Germline V gene sequence: CDR1 SGHTA, CDR2 FQGNSA. The ends lost 2 bases at V and 7 bases at J; junction bases unmatched: 5. CDR3 size: 13 residues. As DNA, the CDR3 is TGTGCCAGCAGCTTATGGGGAGGGGAGGAGCAGTACGTC. As protein: CASSLWGGEEQYV.